The 27 T cell receptor beta chains below all came from one sample that was sequenced in a study of beta chain features in type 1 diabetes. Reverse transcription of all isolated RNA meant that expressed TCRB transcripts were sequenced. Assay: immunoSEQ multiplex PCR; the TCRdb copy retains only in-frame clones and omits some. This table holds some 60,000 clones, around three fifths found once. The sequenced sample consisted of Tregs from blood. The receptor set was obtained from a woman between 18 and 29 years old in good health.

The chain combines TRBV29-1 with TRBJ2-1, with D perhaps matching TRBD1 (6 bases). Trimming removed 7 bases at V and 4 bases at J, with 14 bases between. The CDR3 is made up of 13 amino acids. Germline V gene data show CDR1 as SQVTM and CDR2 as ANQGSEA. Here the CDR3 DNA reads TGCAGCGCGGAACCCGACAGGTACAATGAGCAGTTCTTC. Encoded protein: CSAEPDRYNEQFF.

The table lists this clone with a few counts. The rearrangement links TRBV6-5 to TRBJ1-1, with a possible D match to TRBD1 (5 bases). The CDR3 length is 14 residues. Per germline, CDR1 MNHEY and CDR2 SVGAGI. Between the trimmed V and J ends, which lost 2 bases and 3 bases, there was a span of 10 bases. The CDR3 bases are TGTGCCAGCAGTTACGGAGTCAGGGACACTGAAGCTTTCTTT. This translates into CASSYGVRDTEAFF.

The genes are TRBV7-2 and TRBJ2-7; TRBD2 agrees at 9 bases. The CDR3 has 15 residues. The germline V gene encodes CDR1 SGHTA and CDR2 FQGNSA. The ends lost 7 bases at V and 5 bases at J; junction bases unmatched: 12. CDR3 sequence reads: CASTISGSTPHEQYF. In DNA, the CDR3 is TGTGCCAGCACCATTAGCGGGAGCACACCCCACGAGCAGTACTTC.

This clone turned up a few times. The chain is built from TRBV10-3 and TRBJ1-1; a weak D match, TRBD1 (6 bases). Trimming took 2 bases from V and 6 from J, leaving 16 bases between them. There are 15 residues in the CDR3. Germline V gene data show CDR1 as ENHRY and CDR2 as SYGVKD. The CDR3 sequence: CAISEAQGIIAEAFF. The CDR3 region has the DNA TGTGCCATCAGTGAGGCACAGGGCATTATCGCTGAAGCTTTCTTT.

This sequence joins TRBV19 and TRBJ1-1; 8 bases are shared with TRBD1. After removal of 4 bases from V and 5 bases from J, the junction contained 9 bases not matched to a gene. The germline gives CDR1 LNHDA, CDR2 SQIVND (reference sequence). CDR3 length equals 15 residues. CDR3 loop: CASSTRQGIKTEAFF. CDR3 coding DNA: TGTGCCAGTAGTACAAGACAGGGGATAAAGACTGAAGCTTTCTTT.

The genes are TRBV19 and TRBJ2-3, with D maybe TRBD1 (7 bases). The ends were cut back, 4 bases at V and 9 bases at J, with 14 bases in the middle. The CDR3 totals 13 residues. In germline, CDR1 is LNHDA, CDR2 SQIVND (reference sequence). Written as DNA, the CDR3 is TGTGCCAGTAGTACAACGCCAGGGGGGACGCAGTATTTT. It encodes CASSTTPGGTQYF.

There are a few counts of this clone. The V and J genes are TRBV6-6 and TRBJ2-1; 9 nucleotides agree with TRBD1. CDR3 length: 14 amino acids. CDR1 is MNHNY, CDR2 SVGAGI, per germline (reference sequence). V lost 6 bases and J lost 3; bases outside the gene matches: 3. CDR3 bases: TGTGCCAGCAGCCGGACAGGGGTCTACAATGAGCAGTTCTTC. Its translation: CASSRTGVYNEQFF.

The genes are TRBV7-2 and TRBJ2-3; 8 nucleotides agree with TRBD2. Trimming at V came to 2 bases and at J to 1 base, leaving 8 bases not matched to a gene. There are 17 residues in the CDR3. Germline assignment: CDR1 SGHTA and CDR2 FQGNSA. The CDR3 sequence: CASSLKYLAGGTDTQYF. The CDR3 DNA is TGTGCCAGCAGCTTAAAGTACCTAGCGGGCGGCACAGATACGCAGTATTTT.

The chain links TRBV30 to TRBJ1-1; D unclear. Between the trimmed V and J ends, which lost 5 bases and 11 bases, there was a span of 15 bases. CDR3 length: 11 residues. Per the germline V gene, CDR1 is GTSNPN and CDR2 is SVGIG (reference sequence). The CDR3 reads CAWGVVGAAFF. Written as DNA, the CDR3 is TGTGCCTGGGGCGTTGTGGGCGCGGCTTTCTTT.

The chain couples TRBV7-2 to TRBJ1-5, with TRBD1 identical over 10 bases. CDR3 length equals 15 residues. Germline CDR1 and CDR2: SGHTA and FQGNSA. Trimming at V came to 5 bases and at J to 4 bases, leaving 5 bases not matched to a gene. CDR3 bases: TGTGCCAGCAGCGTGTGGGGACAGGGGAATCAGCCCCAGCATTTT. Its translation is CASSVWGQGNQPQHF. The variable domain in full, with the rest retrieved from reference TRBV7-2 and TRBJ1-5, is GAGVSQSPSNKVTEKGKDVELRCDPISGHTALYWYRQSLGQGLEFLIYFQGNSAPDKSGLPSDRFSAERTGGSVSTLTIQRTQQEDSAVYLCASSVWGQGNQPQHFGDGTRLSIL.

The chain carries TRBV2 and TRBJ1-1; no firm D call. The CDR3 contains 13 residues. CDR1 SNHLY and CDR2 FYNNEI come from the germline V gene. The V gene lost 4 bases and the J gene lost 8 bases, with 14 bases spanning the gap. DNA for the CDR3: TGTGCCAGCAGTGGGGAGGCGCTCGGGGAAGCTTTCTTT. Translating it yields CASSGEALGEAFF.

The rearrangement uses TRBV5-1 and TRBJ2-3; 11 nucleotides line up with TRBD2. This CDR3 has 15 residues. J was trimmed by 5 bases and V by 4 bases; bases with no gene match: 6. Germline assignment: CDR1 SGHRS and CDR2 YFSETQ. CDR3 in amino acids: CASSGSGGAGDTQYF. The DNA for the CDR3 is TGCGCCAGCAGCGGTAGCGGGGGGGCAGGAGATACGCAGTATTTT.

The chain uses TRBV2 and TRBJ2-7; D is undetermined. This CDR3 contains 12 residues. Per the germline V gene, CDR1 is SNHLY and CDR2 is FYNNEI. Trimming removed 6 bases from V and 3 bases from J, with 9 bases in between. In nucleotides, the CDR3 is TGTGCCAGCAGCTCAGTGTTCTACGAGCAGTACTTC. This encodes CASSSVFYEQYF.

CDR3 sequence reads: CAWRPGGASGNTIYF. The CDR3, as DNA: TGTGCCTGGAGACCCGGCGGTGCCTCTGGAAACACCATATATTTT. The chain recombines TRBV30 with TRBJ1-3, with D hard to call. Deletions cut 3 bases from V and 0 bases from J, with 12 bases between. The CDR3 sequence is 15 residues long. CDR1 GTSNPN and CDR2 SVGIG come from the germline V gene (reference sequence).

This chain joins TRBV29-1 and TRBJ1-2; D ambiguous. Trimming removed 3 bases from V and 3 bases from J, with 5 bases in between. Germline loops: CDR1 SQVTM, CDR2 ANQGSEA. The CDR3 sequence is 11 residues long. The CDR3 is CSVERDYGYTF. CDR3 coding DNA: TGCAGCGTTGAGAGGGACTATGGCTACACCTTC.

This clone appeared a few times. The chain recombines TRBV7-2 with TRBJ1-2, with a possible D match to TRBD1 (5 bases). Trimming shortened V by 3 bases and J by 5 bases, and 10 bases separated the two germline ends. CDR1 and CDR2 (germline): SGHTA, FQGNSA. The CDR3 is 13 amino acids. The CDR3 sequence is CASSFGGGYGYTF. The CDR3 DNA reads as TGTGCCAGCAGCTTTGGGGGAGGATATGGCTACACCTTC. Full variable domain (missing parts from reference TRBV7-2 and TRBJ1-2): GAGVSQSPSNKVTEKGKDVELRCDPISGHTALYWYRQSLGQGLEFLIYFQGNSAPDKSGLPSDRFSAERTGGSVSTLTIQRTQQEDSAVYLCASSFGGGYGYTFGSGTRLTVV.

The chain is built from TRBV5-5 and TRBJ1-6; 7 bases fit TRBD1. The CDR3 has 16 residues. V lost 4 bases to trimming and J lost 4 bases; unmatched junction nucleotides: 8. Germline lookup yields CDR1 SGHKS and CDR2 YYEKEE (reference sequence). The CDR3 loop is CASSPRTGQYNSPLHF. CDR3 coding DNA: TGTGCCAGCAGCCCACGGACAGGACAGTATAATTCACCCCTCCACTTT. The entire variable domain, with the rest obtained from reference TRBV5-5 and TRBJ1-6, is as follows: DAGVTQSPTHLIKTRGQQVTLRCSPISGHKSVSWYQQVLGQGPQFIFQYYEKEERGRGNFPDRFSARQFPNYSSELNVNALLLGDSALYLCASSPRTGQYNSPLHFGNGTRLTVT.

This clone was observed a few times. The chain uses TRBV6-5 and TRBJ1-1; TRBD1 might be the D (5 bases). Germline-derived CDR1 and CDR2 are MNHEY and SVGAGI. V was shortened by 5 bases and J by 10 bases, with 14 bases between the two germline ends. This CDR3 spans 12 amino acids. The CDR3 here is CASSPLSGGAFF. CDR3 DNA sequence: TGTGCCAGCAGTCCCTTATCCGGGGGAGCTTTCTTT.

This clone was detected a few times. This chain links TRBV6-5 with TRBJ1-2, with D maybe TRBD1 (5 bases). The V gene's germline CDR1 is MNHEY and CDR2 SVGAGI. Trimming cost V 2 bases and J 4 bases, with 5 bases left between them. There are 12 residues in the CDR3. The CDR3 DNA is TGTGCCAGCAGTTACCAGGGCTATGGCTACACCTTC. Translated: CASSYQGYGYTF.

The rearrangement uses TRBV18 and TRBJ1-2; a possible D gene is TRBD1 (5 bases). Germline CDR1 and CDR2: KGHSH and LQKENI. This CDR3 spans 13 amino acids. Trimming removed 3 bases at V and 8 bases at J, with 13 bases between. CDR3 DNA sequence: TGTGCCAGCTCACCCCCAGGGCCTGGGGGCTACACCTTC. It encodes CASSPPGPGGYTF.

This rearrangement joins TRBV5-1 to TRBJ1-2, with unresolved D. V lost 0 bases, J lost 5 bases, and 11 bases lay in between. The germline V gene has CDR1 SGHRS and CDR2 YFSETQ. CDR3 length: 14 residues. As DNA, the CDR3 is TGCGCCAGCAGCTTGGTCCCAGCGGGATATGGCTACACCTTC. This sequence encodes CASSLVPAGYGYTF.

This clone was picked up a small number of times. CDR3: CASSITGEVGELFF. CDR3 coding DNA: TGTGCCAGCAGTATAACGGGAGAGGTCGGGGAGCTGTTTTTT. The V call is TRBV2, the J call TRBJ2-2; possible D gene TRBD2, 6 bases. The CDR3 is 14 residues long. The germline CDR1 and CDR2 sequences are SNHLY and FYNNEI. The V and J ends lost 5 bases and 7 bases respectively, with 14 bases between them.

This chain uses TRBV6-1 with TRBJ2-3, with D unclear. V was trimmed by 3 bases and J by 3 bases, leaving 4 bases between them. CDR1 and CDR2 (germline): MNHNS, SASEGT. The CDR3 covers 12 residues. In nucleotides, the CDR3 is TGTGCCAGCAGTGACTTAACAGATACGCAGTATTTT. Translation gives CASSDLTDTQYF.

This rearrangement joins TRBV7-9 to TRBJ2-1; 7 nucleotides agree with TRBD1. Trimming removed 1 base from V and 8 bases from J; junction bases left unmatched: 8. Germline V gene sequence: CDR1 SEHNR, CDR2 FQNEAQ (reference sequence). The CDR3 is 15 residues long. The CDR3, as DNA: TGTGCCAGCAGCTTAGAAATAGGGGGCCGGGATGAGCAGTTCTTC. Its protein is CASSLEIGGRDEQFF.

This clone occurred once. V is TRBV7-3 and J is TRBJ2-7; unclear D gene. The CDR3 is 14 amino acids. Germline-derived CDR1 and CDR2 are SGHTA and FQGTGA. Trimming shortened V by 2 bases and J by 3 bases, and 11 bases separated the two germline ends. CDR3 coding DNA: TGTGCCAGCAGCTTACTTCAGAACAGCTACGAGCAGTACTTC. This encodes CASSLLQNSYEQYF.

This clone was counted only a few times. This rearrangement joins TRBV7-9 to TRBJ1-5; maybe TRBD1 (5 bases). The CDR3 has 14 amino acids. Germline values: CDR1 SEHNR, CDR2 FQNEAQ (reference sequence). The ends were cut back, 5 bases at V and 6 bases at J, with 14 bases in the middle. The DNA for the CDR3 is TGTGCCAGCAGCCAAGGTTCAGGGCCTCAGCCCCAGCATTTT. Encoded protein: CASSQGSGPQPQHF.

This chain's CDR3 is CASSLLQQGASEQYF. CDR3 nucleotides: TGTGCCAGCAGCTTATTACAACAGGGGGCAAGCGAGCAGTACTTC. The chain combines TRBV7-9 with TRBJ2-7, with 9 nucleotides matching TRBD1. The CDR3 has 15 residues. Trimming removed 2 bases from V and 6 bases from J; junction bases left unmatched: 8. The germline gives CDR1 SEHNR, CDR2 FQNEAQ (reference sequence).